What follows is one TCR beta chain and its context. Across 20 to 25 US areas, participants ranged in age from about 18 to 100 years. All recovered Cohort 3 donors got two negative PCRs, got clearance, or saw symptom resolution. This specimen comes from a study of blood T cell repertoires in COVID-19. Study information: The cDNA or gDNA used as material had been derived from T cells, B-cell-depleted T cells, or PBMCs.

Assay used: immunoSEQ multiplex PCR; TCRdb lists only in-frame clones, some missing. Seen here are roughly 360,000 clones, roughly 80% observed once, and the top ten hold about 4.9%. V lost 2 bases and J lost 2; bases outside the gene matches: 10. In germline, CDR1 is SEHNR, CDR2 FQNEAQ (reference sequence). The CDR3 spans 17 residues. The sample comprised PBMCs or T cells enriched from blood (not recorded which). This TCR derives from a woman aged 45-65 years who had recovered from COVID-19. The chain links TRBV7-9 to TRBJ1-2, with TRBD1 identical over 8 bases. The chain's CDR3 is CASSLFVVQGENYGYTF. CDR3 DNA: TGTGCCAGCAGCTTATTTGTGGTACAGGGGGAAAACTATGGCTACACCTTC.